What follows is one T cell receptor beta chain and its context. Its antigen is not identified. The CDR3 runs 17 residues. The sample belongs to a study of OX40 agonist ivuxolimab in advanced cancers. Findings and caveats of the study: No antigen was identified for the clonally expanded peripheral T cells.

Some clones are missing from TCRdb's copy, which holds only in-frame ones; the method was immunoSEQ multiplex PCR. The data show tens of thousands of clones, approximately 79% seen once. This receptor was obtained from an adult with an advanced solid tumor such as melanoma, head and neck, liver or kidney cancer. Material: CD4+ or CD8+ T cells sorted from blood, obtained in a trial of the OX40 agonist ivuxolimab. The V call is TRBV12-2, the J call TRBJ2-1; the D call TRBD2 from the table was never checked on the DNA. TRBV12-2 is a listed pseudogene. The CDR3 coding sequence is TGTGCAAGTCGCTTAGCGCTAGCGGGGGGCTCCTACAATGAGCAGTTCTTC. Translating it yields CASRLALAGGSYNEQFF.